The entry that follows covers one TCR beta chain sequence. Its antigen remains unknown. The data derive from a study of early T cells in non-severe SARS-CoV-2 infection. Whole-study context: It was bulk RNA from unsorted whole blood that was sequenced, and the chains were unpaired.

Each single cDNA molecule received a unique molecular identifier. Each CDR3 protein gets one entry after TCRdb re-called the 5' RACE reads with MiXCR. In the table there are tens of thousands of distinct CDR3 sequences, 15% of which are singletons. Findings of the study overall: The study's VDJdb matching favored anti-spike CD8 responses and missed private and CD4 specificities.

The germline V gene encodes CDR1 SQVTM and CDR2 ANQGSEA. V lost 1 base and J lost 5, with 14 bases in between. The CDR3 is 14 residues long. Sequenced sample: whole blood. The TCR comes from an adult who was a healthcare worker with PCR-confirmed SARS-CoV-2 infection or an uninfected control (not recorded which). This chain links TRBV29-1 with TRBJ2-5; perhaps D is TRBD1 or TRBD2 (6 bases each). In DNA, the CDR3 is TGCAGCGTTGAAGCTGGGGGGCATTTGGAGACCCAGTACTTC. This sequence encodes CSVEAGGHLETQYF.